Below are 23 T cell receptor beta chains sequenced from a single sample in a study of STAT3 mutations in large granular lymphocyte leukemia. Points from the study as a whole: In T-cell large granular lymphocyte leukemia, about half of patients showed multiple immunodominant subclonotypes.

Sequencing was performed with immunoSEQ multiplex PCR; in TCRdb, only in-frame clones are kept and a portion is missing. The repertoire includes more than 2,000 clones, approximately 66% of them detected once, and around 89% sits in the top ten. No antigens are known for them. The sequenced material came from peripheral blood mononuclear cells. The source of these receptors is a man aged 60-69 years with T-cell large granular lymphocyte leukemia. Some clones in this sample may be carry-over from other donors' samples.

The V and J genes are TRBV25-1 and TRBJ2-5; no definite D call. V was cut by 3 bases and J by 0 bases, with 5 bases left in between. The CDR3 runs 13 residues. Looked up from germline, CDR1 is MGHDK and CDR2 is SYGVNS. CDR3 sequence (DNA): TGTGCCAGCAGTGATCGGAACCAAGAGACCCAGTACTTC. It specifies CASSDRNQETQYF.

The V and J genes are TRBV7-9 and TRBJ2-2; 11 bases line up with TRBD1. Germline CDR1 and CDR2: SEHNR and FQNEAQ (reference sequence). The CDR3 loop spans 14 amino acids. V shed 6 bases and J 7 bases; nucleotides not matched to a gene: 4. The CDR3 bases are TGTGCCAGCAGGCTGGACAGGGGGCGCGGGGAGCTGTTTTTT. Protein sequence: CASRLDRGRGELFF.

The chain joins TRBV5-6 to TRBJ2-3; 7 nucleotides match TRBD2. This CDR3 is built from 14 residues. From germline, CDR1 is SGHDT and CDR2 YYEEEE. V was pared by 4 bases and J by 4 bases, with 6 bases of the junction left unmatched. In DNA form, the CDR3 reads TGTGCCAGCAGCACAGGACTAGTACCAGATACGCAGTATTTT. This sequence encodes CASSTGLVPDTQYF.

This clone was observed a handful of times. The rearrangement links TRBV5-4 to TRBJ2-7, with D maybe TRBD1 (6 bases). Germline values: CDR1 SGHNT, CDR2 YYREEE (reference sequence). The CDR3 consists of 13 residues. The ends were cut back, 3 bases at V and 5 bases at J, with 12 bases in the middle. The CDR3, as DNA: TGTGCCAGCAGCTCCACCAGGGGAGACGAGCAGTACTTC. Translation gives CASSSTRGDEQYF.

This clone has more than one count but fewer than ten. DNA of the CDR3: TGTGCCGGGCTTTCGGGGGGCAATGAGCAGTTCTTC. Translation gives CAGLSGGNEQFF. The chain carries TRBV7-9 and TRBJ2-1; 7 bases agree with TRBD2. V trimming: 11 bases; J trimming: 6 bases; junction bases outside the gene matches: 7. The germline V gene has CDR1 SEHNR and CDR2 FQNEAQ (reference sequence). The CDR3 sequence is 12 residues long.

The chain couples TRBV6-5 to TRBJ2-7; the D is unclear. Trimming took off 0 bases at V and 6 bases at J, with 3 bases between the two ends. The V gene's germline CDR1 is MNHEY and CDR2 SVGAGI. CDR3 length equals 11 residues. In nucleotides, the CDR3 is TGTGCCAGCAGTTACTCATTCGAGCAGTACTTC. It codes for CASSYSFEQYF.

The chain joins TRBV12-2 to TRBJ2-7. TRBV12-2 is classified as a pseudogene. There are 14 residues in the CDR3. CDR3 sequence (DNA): TGTGCAAGTCGCTTAGTGGTCCCATCCTACGAGCAGTACTTC. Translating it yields CASRLVVPSYEQYF.

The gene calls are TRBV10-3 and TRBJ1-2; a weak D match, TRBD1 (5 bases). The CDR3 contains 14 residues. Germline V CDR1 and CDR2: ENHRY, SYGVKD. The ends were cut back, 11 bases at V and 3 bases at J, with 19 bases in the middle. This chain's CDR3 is CASTGAQGDYGYTF. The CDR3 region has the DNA TGTGCCTCGACCGGGGCCCAGGGAGACTATGGCTACACCTTC.

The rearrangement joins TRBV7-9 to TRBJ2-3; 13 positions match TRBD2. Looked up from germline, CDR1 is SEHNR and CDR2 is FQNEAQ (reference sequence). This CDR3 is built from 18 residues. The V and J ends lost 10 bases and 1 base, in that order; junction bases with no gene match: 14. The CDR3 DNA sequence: TGTGCCACCACAGCACCAACTAGCGGGGGGGCGGGCACAGATACGCAGTATTTT. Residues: CATTAPTSGGAGTDTQYF.

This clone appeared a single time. The DNA for the CDR3 is TGCGCCAGCAGTGAAAAGGACAGGGGCGGCGAGCAGTACGTC. Residues: CASSEKDRGGEQYV. This chain uses TRBV10-2 with TRBJ2-7; 9 bases fit TRBD1. The V gene end was trimmed by 3 bases and the J gene end by 6 bases; junction bases not matched to a gene: 6. Germline V gene data show CDR1 as WSHSY and CDR2 as SAAADI. CDR3 length: 14 amino acids.

The CDR3 protein is CSVNDGSYEQYF. The CDR3 DNA reads TGCAGCGTGAATGACGGCTCCTACGAGCAGTACTTC. The gene calls are TRBV29-1 and TRBJ2-7; D is unresolved. The CDR3 loop spans 12 amino acids. V lost 6 bases to trimming and J lost 0 bases, with 9 bases between them. Germline loops: CDR1 SQVTM, CDR2 ANQGSEA.

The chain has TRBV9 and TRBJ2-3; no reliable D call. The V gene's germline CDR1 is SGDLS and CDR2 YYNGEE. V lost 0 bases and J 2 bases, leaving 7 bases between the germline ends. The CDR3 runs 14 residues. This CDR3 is CASSVGVLTDTQYF. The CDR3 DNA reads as TGTGCCAGCAGCGTAGGAGTACTCACAGATACGCAGTATTTT. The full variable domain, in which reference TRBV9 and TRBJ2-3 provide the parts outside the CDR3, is DSGVTQTPKHLITATGQRVTLRCSPRSGDLSVYWYQQSLDQGLQFLIQYYNGEERAKGNILERFSAQQFPDLHSELNLSSLELGDSALYFCASSVGVLTDTQYFGPGTRLTVL.

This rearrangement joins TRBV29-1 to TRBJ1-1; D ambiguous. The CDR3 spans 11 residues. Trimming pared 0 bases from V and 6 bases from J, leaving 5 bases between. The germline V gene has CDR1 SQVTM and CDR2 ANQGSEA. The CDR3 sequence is CSVEDYPEAFF. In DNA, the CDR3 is TGCAGCGTTGAAGATTATCCTGAAGCTTTCTTT.

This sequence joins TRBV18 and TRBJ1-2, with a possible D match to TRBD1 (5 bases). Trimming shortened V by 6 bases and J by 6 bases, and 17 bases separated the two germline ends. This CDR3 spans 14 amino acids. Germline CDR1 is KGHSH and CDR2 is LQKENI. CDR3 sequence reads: CASSTQEGLHGYTF. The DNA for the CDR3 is TGTGCCAGCTCTACCCAGGAGGGGCTACATGGCTACACCTTC. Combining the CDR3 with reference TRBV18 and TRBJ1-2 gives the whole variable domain NAGVMQNPRHLVRRRGQEARLRCSPMKGHSHVYWYRQLPEEGLKFMVYLQKENIIDESGMPKERFSAEFPKEGPSILRIQQVVRGDSAAYFCASSTQEGLHGYTFGSGTRLTVV.

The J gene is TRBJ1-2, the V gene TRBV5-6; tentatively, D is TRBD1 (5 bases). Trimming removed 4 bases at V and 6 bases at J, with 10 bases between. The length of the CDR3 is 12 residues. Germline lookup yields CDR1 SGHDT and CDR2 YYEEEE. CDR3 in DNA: TGTGCCAGCAGCCGGGACCTCAATGGCTACACCTTC. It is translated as CASSRDLNGYTF.

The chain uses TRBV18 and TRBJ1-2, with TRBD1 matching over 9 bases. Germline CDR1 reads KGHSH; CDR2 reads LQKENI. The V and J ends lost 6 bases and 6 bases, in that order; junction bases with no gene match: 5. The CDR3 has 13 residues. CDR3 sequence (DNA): TGTGCCAGCTCTCCGGGACAGGGACATGGCTACACCTTC. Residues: CASSPGQGHGYTF.

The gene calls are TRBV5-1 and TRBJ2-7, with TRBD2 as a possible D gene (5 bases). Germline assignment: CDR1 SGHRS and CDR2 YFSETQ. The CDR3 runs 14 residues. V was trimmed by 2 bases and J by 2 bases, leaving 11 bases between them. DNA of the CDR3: TGCGCCAGCAGCTTCCCTAGACTACCCTACGAGCAGTACGTC. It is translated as CASSFPRLPYEQYV.

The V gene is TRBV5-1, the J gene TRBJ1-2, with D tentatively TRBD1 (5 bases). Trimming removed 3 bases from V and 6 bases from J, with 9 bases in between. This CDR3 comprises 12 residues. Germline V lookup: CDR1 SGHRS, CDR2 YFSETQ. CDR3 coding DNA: TGCGCCAGCAGCTCGGCGGGGGATGGCTACACCTTC. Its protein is CASSSAGDGYTF.

CDR3 coding DNA: TGTGCCTGGAGTGAGGTTACCAACACCATATATTTT. Its translation is CAWSEVTNTIYF. This chain uses TRBV30 with TRBJ1-3; no definite D call. The V end was cut by 1 base, the J end by 7 bases, with 8 bases between. The germline CDR1 and CDR2 sequences are GTSNPN and SVGIG (reference sequence). The CDR3 extends over 12 amino acids.

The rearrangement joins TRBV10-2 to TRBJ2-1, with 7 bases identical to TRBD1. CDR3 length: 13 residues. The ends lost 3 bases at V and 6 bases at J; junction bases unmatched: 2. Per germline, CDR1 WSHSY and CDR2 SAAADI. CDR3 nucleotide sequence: TGCGCCAGCAGTGATAGGGGGCGCAATGAGCAGTTCTTC. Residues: CASSDRGRNEQFF.

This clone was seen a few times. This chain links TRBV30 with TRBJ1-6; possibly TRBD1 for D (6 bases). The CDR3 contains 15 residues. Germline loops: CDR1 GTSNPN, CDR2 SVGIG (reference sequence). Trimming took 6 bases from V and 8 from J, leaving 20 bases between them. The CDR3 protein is CACLKGGDGYSPLHF. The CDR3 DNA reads TGTGCCTGTCTTAAGGGGGGAGATGGGTATTCACCCCTCCACTTT.

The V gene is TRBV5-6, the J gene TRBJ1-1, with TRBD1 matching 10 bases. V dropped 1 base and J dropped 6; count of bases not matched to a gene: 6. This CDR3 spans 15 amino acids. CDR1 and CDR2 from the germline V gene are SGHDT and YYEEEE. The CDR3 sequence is CASSLYGTGESEAFF. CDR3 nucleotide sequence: TGTGCCAGCAGCTTGTACGGGACAGGGGAGTCTGAAGCTTTCTTT.

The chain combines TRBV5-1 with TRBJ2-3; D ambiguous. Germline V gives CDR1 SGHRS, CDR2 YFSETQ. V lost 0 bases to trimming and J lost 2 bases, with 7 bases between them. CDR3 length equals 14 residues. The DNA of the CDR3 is TGCGCCAGCAGCTTGGCCAGATTCACAGATACGCAGTATTTT. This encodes CASSLARFTDTQYF.